This T cell receptor beta chain is from a study of T-cell reconstitution after alpha-beta-depleted transplantation in children. This sample's TCRbeta library carried unique molecular identifier barcodes. TCRdb reprocessed the PCR reads with MiXCR, giving one entry per CDR3 protein. The profile shows roughly 500,000 distinct CDR3 sequences, approximately 30% of them singletons. CDR3 length: 14 amino acids. Germline CDR1 and CDR2: SGHVS and FNYEAQ. The V and J ends lost 4 bases and 1 base respectively, with 10 bases between them. The sequencing used PBMCs from the stem cell graft donor, collected from the stem cell graft. The sequence derives from a human donor who donated a stem cell graft to a child with aplastic anemia. This rearrangement joins TRBV7-6 to TRBJ2-5; perhaps TRBD1 as D (6 bases). This chain's CDR3 is CASSYTGSQETQYF. The CDR3 DNA reads as TGTGCCAGCAGCTATACAGGGTCCCAAGAGACCCAGTACTTC.